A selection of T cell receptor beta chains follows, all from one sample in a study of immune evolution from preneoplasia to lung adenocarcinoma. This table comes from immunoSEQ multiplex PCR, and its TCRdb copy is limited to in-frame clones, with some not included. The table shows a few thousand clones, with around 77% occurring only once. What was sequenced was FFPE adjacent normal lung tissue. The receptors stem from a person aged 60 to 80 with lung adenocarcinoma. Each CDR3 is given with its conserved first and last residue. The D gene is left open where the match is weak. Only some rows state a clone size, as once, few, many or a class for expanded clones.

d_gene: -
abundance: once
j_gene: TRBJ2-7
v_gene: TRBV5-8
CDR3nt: TGTGCCAGCAGAATCAGGAGATACTACGAGCAGTACTTC
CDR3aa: CASRIRRYYEQYF

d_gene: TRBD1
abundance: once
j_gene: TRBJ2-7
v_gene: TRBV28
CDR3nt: TGTGCCAGCAGTCCATCGGGGACAGGGCTCTACGAGCAGTACTTC
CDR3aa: CASSPSGTGLYEQYF

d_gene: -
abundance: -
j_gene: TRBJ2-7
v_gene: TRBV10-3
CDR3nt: TGTGCCATCAGTCTGGGGTCGTACGAGCAGTACTTC
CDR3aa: CAISLGSYEQYF

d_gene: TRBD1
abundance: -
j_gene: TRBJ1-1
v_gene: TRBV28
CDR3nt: TGTGCCAGCAGTTTCGCGACAGGGCAGGGGGTCACTGAAGCTTTCTTT
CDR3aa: CASSFATGQGVTEAFF

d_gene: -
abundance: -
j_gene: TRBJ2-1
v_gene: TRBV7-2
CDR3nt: TGTGCCAGCAGCCGAGACCGGGCCTACAATGAGCAGTTCTTC
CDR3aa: CASSRDRAYNEQFF

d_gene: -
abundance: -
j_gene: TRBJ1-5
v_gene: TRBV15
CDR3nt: TGTGCCACCAGCAGGAGAAACAGGGCTAGCAATCAGCCCCAGCATTTT
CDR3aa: CATSRRNRASNQPQHF

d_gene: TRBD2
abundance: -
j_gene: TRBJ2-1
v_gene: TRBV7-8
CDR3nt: TGTGCCAGCAGCCCCCGGACTAGGAGCTCCTACAATGAGCAGTTCTTC
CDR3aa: CASSPRTRSSYNEQFF

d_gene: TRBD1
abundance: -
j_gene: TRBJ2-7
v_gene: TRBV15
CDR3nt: TGTGCCACCAGCAAGACAACAGGGGACGTCGGCGAGCAGTACTTC
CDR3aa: CATSKTTGDVGEQYF

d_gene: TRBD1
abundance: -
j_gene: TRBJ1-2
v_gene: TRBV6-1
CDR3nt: TGTGCCAGCAGCGCGCTTTGGGACAGGGCTGATGGCTACACCTTC
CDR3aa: CASSALWDRADGYTF

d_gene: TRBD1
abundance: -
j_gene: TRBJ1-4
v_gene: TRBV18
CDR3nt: TGTGCCAGCTCACCGGGACAGGGTGAAAAACTGTTTTTT
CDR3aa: CASSPGQGEKLFF

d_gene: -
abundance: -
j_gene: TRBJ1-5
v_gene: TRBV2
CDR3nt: TGTGCCAGCAGTAGGACAGGCAATCAGCCCCAGCATTTT
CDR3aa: CASSRTGNQPQHF

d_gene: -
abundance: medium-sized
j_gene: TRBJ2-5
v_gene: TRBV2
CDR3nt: TGTGCCAGCACCACCCAAACGGGGGAGACCCAGTACTTC
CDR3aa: CASTTQTGETQYF

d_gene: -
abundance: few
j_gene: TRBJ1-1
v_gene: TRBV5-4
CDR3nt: TGTGCCAGCAGGCTGCGGGGTGTGGGGAACACTGAAGCTTTCTTT
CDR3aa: CASRLRGVGNTEAFF

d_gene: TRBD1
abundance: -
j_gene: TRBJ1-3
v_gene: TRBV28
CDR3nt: TGTGCCAGCTTACCCGGGACAGGGACCGGAAACACCATATATTTT
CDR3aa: CASLPGTGTGNTIYF

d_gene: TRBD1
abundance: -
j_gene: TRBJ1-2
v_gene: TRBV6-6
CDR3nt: TGTGCCAGCAGTTCACAGGACAGGGGCTACTATGGCTACACCTTC
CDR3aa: CASSSQDRGYYGYTF

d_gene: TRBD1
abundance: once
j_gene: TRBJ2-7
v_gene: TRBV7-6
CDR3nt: TGTGCCAGCAGCCCAGGGACAGCCCTTTACGAGCAGTACTTC
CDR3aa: CASSPGTALYEQYF

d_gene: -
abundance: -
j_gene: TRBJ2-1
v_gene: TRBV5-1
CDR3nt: TGCGCCAGCAGCTTAAATAGCGGCTTCTCCCAATCCTACAATGAGCAGTTCTTC
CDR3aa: CASSLNSGFSQSYNEQFF

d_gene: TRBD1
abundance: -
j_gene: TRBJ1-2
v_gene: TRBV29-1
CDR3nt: TGCAGCGTTACCGGGACAGAACTATCTATTAACTATGGCTACACCTTC
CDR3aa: CSVTGTELSINYGYTF

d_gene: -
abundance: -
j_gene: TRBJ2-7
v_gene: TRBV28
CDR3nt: TGTGCCAGCAGTTCCCCCAGGACAGTGAACTACGAGCAGTACTTC
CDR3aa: CASSSPRTVNYEQYF

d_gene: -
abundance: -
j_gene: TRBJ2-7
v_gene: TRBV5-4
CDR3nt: TGTGCCAGCAGCTTGAGAGGGCGGGAGCAGTACTTC
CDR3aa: CASSLRGREQYF

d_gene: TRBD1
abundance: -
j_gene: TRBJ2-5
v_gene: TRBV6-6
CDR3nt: TGTGCCAGCAGTTTTAGACAGGGGGCGGGAGAGACCCAGTACTTC
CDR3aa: CASSFRQGAGETQYF

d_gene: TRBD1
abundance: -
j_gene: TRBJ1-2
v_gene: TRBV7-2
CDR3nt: TGTGCCAGCAGCTTAGCCTGGGACAGTGGATCCTATGGCTACACCTTC
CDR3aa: CASSLAWDSGSYGYTF

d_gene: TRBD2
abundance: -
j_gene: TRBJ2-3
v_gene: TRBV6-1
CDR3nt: TGTGCCAGCAGTGAAGAAGCGGGGGGCACAGATACGCAGTATTTT
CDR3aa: CASSEEAGGTDTQYF

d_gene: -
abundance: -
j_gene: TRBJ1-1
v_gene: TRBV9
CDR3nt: TGTGCCAGCAGCGTGCAGGCGCTGAACACTGAAGCTTTCTTT
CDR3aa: CASSVQALNTEAFF

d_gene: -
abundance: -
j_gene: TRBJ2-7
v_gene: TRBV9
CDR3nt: TGTGCCAGCAGTGGTAGCGGAAAAAGTTTCTACGAGCAGTACTTC
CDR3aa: CASSGSGKSFYEQYF

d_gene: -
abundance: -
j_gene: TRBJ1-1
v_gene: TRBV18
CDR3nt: TGTGCCAGCTCACGCGGACGAGGGATGAACACTGAAGCTTTCTTT
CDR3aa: CASSRGRGMNTEAFF

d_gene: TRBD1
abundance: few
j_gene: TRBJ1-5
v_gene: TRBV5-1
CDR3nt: TGCGCCAGCAGCCCGGGAGCAGGGGGCGGTCAGCCCCAGCATTTT
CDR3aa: CASSPGAGGGQPQHF

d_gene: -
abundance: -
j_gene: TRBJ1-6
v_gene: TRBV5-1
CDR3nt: TGCGCCAGCAGCTTGGAGCTGAGTAATTCACCCCTCCACTTT
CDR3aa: CASSLELSNSPLHF

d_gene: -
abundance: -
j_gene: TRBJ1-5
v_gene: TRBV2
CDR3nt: TGTGCCAGCAGGCAATCCGATCAGCCCCAGCATTTT
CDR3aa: CASRQSDQPQHF

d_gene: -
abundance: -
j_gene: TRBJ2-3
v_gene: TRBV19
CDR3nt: TGTGCCAGTAGCTCCGGGGGCGCAGGCACAGATACGCAGTATTTT
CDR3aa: CASSSGGAGTDTQYF

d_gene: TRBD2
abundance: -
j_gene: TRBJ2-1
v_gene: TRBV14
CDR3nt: TGTGCCAGCAGCCGGACTAGCGGGGGGGCGAGGGAGCAGTTCTTC
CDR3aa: CASSRTSGGAREQFF

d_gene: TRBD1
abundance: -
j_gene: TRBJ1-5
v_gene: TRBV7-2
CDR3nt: TGTGCCAGCAGCCCCTTGACAGGGACAAATCAGCCCCAGCATTTT
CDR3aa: CASSPLTGTNQPQHF

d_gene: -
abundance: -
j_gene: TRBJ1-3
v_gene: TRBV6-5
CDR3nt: TGTGCCAGCAGTTCTAACACCCACTCTGGAAACACCATATATTTT
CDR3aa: CASSSNTHSGNTIYF